This T cell receptor beta chain originates from a study of blood T cell repertoires in COVID-19 (dated by TCRdb to about 2020). Some background on the complete study: Samples covering the acute and convalescent phases of COVID-19 were provided by collaborators in the United States, Italy and Spain. The prospective study material was composed of cDNA or gDNA derived from T cells, B-cell-depleted T cells, or PBMCs. The dataset comprised deeply sampled blood TCRbeta repertoires from subjects exposed to, actively infected with, or recovered from COVID-19. The repertoires were released in a freely available public database meant as a resource for research on the immune response to SARS-CoV-2. Samples were obtained from the ongoing ImmuneRACE study (first 160 participants) and from 1,000 to 1,500 subjects provided by 6 global collaborators. A de-identified subject ID, COVID-19 status, age in years and sex were almost always included in the sample metadata. Where HLA class I and class II types were available, the types were taken from metadata supplied by the sample provider, not from assay-based typing. Beyond this particular receptor, the publication reports: Clinical and demographic metadata were provided uncurated, with the amount varying by source and participant.

Its CDR3 holds 14 amino acids, cysteine through valine. The DNA shown is the 42-base CDR3, in frame from base 1. CDR1 and CDR2 are drawn from the germline V gene: MDHEN, SYDVKM. Cut back by 4 bases and 2 bases, the V and J ends lie 12 bases apart. Collaborating institutions collected whole blood in K2EDTA tubes following their own protocols. For TCRbeta analysis, collaborator samples were shipped as frozen whole blood, as isolated PBMCs, or as DNA extracted from either sample type. The immunoSEQ Assay, a bias-controlled multiplex PCR, was used to amplify TCRbeta CDR3 regions from genomic DNA. Processing in the source paper ran as follows. Within the assay, amplification of reference gene primers was used to estimate how many nucleated cells each sample contained. To quantify the absolute abundance of each unique TCRbeta CDR3 rearrangement, sequence reads were collapsed and filtered. For each sample, productive Simpson clonality was calculated as the square root of Simpson's diversity index across productive rearrangements. Imported from immuneACCESS, the table was reduced by TCRdb to in-frame sequences with V and J called. These copies leave out some clones; in studies compared against another copy, an unresolved V gene accounts for under half, and the cause of the remainder is not known. D and trimming come from the DNA, and the V and J calls and clone size come from that table. Recorded for this sample are 80,000 to 100,000 clones; over 70% of them occurred a single time. About 15% of the sample comes from the top ten.

Concerning this clone itself: Its antigen has not been determined. No clone much larger than this one lies a single base away; base qualities are absent.

The receptor was isolated from a human donor in a cohort sampled during active COVID-19. The V and J segments used are TRBV28 and TRBJ2-7; the D gene is perhaps TRBD2, from 6 matching bases. Sequencing was carried out using peripheral blood. The encoded CDR3 is CASSSGLEAYEQYV. The DNA sequence is as follows: TGTGCCAGCAGTTCGGGACTGGAAGCCTACGAGCAGTACGTC.